The rows below give T cell receptor beta chains drawn from one sample of a study of Graves' ophthalmopathy and Graves' hyperthyroidism. TCRdb ran MiXCR on the multiplex PCR reads and lists one entry per CDR3 protein. Here the sample spans approximately 37,000 distinct CDR3 sequences, under 65% being singletons. The sequencing input was peripheral blood. Receptors were obtained from an adult man with Graves' ophthalmopathy. Each CDR3 is given with its conserved first and last residue. The D gene is left open where the match is weak. Clone size is not always given. Where it is, it says once, few, many or a class for expanded clones.

TRBV7-9,.,TRBD1,TRBJ1-2,TGTGCCAGCAGCTTAGTAGGCGGGACAGGCCTCCCAGCTAACTATGGCTACACCTTC,CASSLVGGTGLPANYGYTF
TRBV7-2,.,TRBD1,TRBJ1-2,TGTGCCAGCAGCTTAACTCCTAACAGGGGAAATGGTGGCTACACCTTC,CASSLTPNRGNGGYTF
TRBV4-2,many,TRBD1,TRBJ1-4,TGTGCCAGCAGCCAAGATGGGACAGGAGAGGTAAAACTGTTTTTT,CASSQDGTGEVKLFF
TRBV7-2,many,TRBD2,TRBJ2-3,TGTGCCAGCAGCTTGGCCCAAGCGGGGACCACAGATACGCAGTATTTT,CASSLAQAGTTDTQYF
TRBV5-1,many,TRBD1,TRBJ1-3,TGCGCCAGCAGCTGGGACAGTTCCTCTGGAAACACCATATATTTT,CASSWDSSSGNTIYF
TRBV5-8,many,TRBD1,TRBJ1-4,TGTGCCAGCAGCAAGGGACAGGCGAATGAAAAACTGTTTTTT,CASSKGQANEKLFF
TRBV20-1,.,TRBD2,TRBJ2-7,TGCAGTGTGATCGGGACTAGCGACTACGAGCAGTACTTC,CSVIGTSDYEQYF
TRBV11-2,many,TRBD1,TRBJ2-3,TGTGCCAGCACCGGACAGGGCACAGATACGCAGTATTTT,CASTGQGTDTQYF
TRBV7-3,.,TRBD2,TRBJ2-1,TGTGCCAGCAGCTTAAGGGGCGGGAGGGTCGAGACGCAGTTCTTC,CASSLRGGRVETQFF
TRBV7-2,many,TRBD1,TRBJ1-2,TGTGCCAGCAGGCTTACCGGGACAGGGGGCCGTGAAAGTGGCTACACCTTC,CASRLTGTGGRESGYTF
TRBV12-3/TRBV12-4,many,.,TRBJ2-3,TGTGCCAGCTGTTGGTCGGAAGATACGCAGTATTTT,CASCWSEDTQYF
TRBV10-3,medium-sized,TRBD1,TRBJ1-6,TGTGCCACGGGGAAGGATGGGACAGCCGATTCACCCCTCCACTTT,CATGKDGTADSPLHF
TRBV7-2,.,.,TRBJ1-1,TGTGCCAGCAGCTTACAGAGAAACACTGAAGCTTTCTTT,CASSLQRNTEAFF
TRBV10-3,.,.,TRBJ2-1,TGTGCCATCAGTGAGTCGGGGAGCTCCTACAATGAGCAGTTCTTC,CAISESGSSYNEQFF
TRBV6-2/TRBV6-3,many,TRBD1,TRBJ1-2,TGTGCCAGCAGTCCGACAGGGCGCTCGAGCTATGGCTACACCTTC,CASSPTGRSSYGYTF
TRBV24-1,.,TRBD1,TRBJ1-5,TGTGCCACCAGTGAACCCGACAGGGCCAATCAGCCCCAGCATTTT,CATSEPDRANQPQHF
TRBV7-9,.,TRBD1,TRBJ1-5,TGTGCCAGCAGCTCCGGGACAGGTTATAGCAATCAGCCTCAGCATTTT,CASSSGTGYSNQPQHF
TRBV9,.,.,TRBJ1-1,TGTGCCGGCAGCGTAGCTGGAGACGGGGGAGTAGAAGCTTTCTTT,CAGSVAGDGGVEAFF
TRBV10-3,.,.,TRBJ1-1,TGTGCCATCAGTAGCACTGGGCCTTTCATGAACACTGAAGCTTTCTTT,CAISSTGPFMNTEAFF
TRBV7-3,.,.,TRBJ2-1,TGTGCCAGCAGCCAAAGATCAGCCCGCACTGAGCTGCTCTTC,CASSQRSARTELLF
TRBV4-2,.,TRBD1,TRBJ1-6,TGTGCCAGCAGCCAAGGGGGGAGTCCAGGGGGATTTCTGAATTCACCCCTCCACTTT,CASSQGGSPGGFLNSPLHF
TRBV7-3,.,.,TRBJ1-1,TGTGCCAGCGGCCTTCGGCCCGTGAACACTGAAGCTTTCTTT,CASGLRPVNTEAFF
TRBV7-6,many,.,TRBJ1-4,TGTGCCAGCAGCTCCCGGGGGGGCGCGCCTAATGAAAAACTGTTTTTT,CASSSRGGAPNEKLFF
TRBV3-1,.,.,TRBJ1-1,TGTGCCAGCAGCCAAAACAGCAAAGGGGGGTTTGAAGCTTTCTTT,CASSQNSKGGFEAFF
TRBV9,many,.,TRBJ2-1,TGTGCCAGCAGCGAGAAAGGAGAGCTCGATGAGCAGTTCTTC,CASSEKGELDEQFF
TRBV20-1,.,.,TRBJ1-5,TGCAGTGCTCAAAATAGCAATCAGCCCCAGCATTTT,CSAQNSNQPQHF
TRBV19,.,.,TRBJ2-3,TGTGCCAGTAGCCCCGGGACCGAAAACACAGATACGCAGTATTTT,CASSPGTENTDTQYF
TRBV9,few,.,TRBJ2-3,TGTGCCAGCAGCGTAGAGGGCGGCTTCGGAAATACGCAGTATTTT,CASSVEGGFGNTQYF
TRBV5-1,.,TRBD1,TRBJ2-7,TGCGCCAGCAGCTTGGGGACAGGTGGGACCTACGAGCAGTACTTC,CASSLGTGGTYEQYF